This record concerns one T cell receptor (beta chain) sequence. Its antigen is not identified. The table came from immunoSEQ multiplex PCR; TCRdb's copy has only in-frame clones and leaves some out. This table has under 25,000 clones, 84% appearing once. Treatment here: AdE1-LMPpoly-expanded autologous EBV-specific T-cell therapy followed by anti-PD-1 nivolumab. The sample originates from a study of EBV T-cell therapy then PD-1 blockade in nasopharyngeal carcinoma. CDR1 and CDR2 from the germline V gene are SEHNR and FQNEAQ (reference sequence). The germline V and J ends were trimmed by 0 bases and 4 bases, with 4 bases remaining between them. The CDR3 runs 12 residues.

This clonotype was obtained from a middle-aged man with nasopharyngeal carcinoma. The sequencing here drew on CD8+ T cells from blood, taken at roughly day 35 from a patient whose treatment included autologous EBV-specific T cells and nivolumab. The genes are TRBV7-9 and TRBJ2-7; no reliable D call. The CDR3, as DNA: TGTGCCAGCAGCTTAGCGTTGTACGAGCAGTACTTC. It yields the protein CASSLALYEQYF.